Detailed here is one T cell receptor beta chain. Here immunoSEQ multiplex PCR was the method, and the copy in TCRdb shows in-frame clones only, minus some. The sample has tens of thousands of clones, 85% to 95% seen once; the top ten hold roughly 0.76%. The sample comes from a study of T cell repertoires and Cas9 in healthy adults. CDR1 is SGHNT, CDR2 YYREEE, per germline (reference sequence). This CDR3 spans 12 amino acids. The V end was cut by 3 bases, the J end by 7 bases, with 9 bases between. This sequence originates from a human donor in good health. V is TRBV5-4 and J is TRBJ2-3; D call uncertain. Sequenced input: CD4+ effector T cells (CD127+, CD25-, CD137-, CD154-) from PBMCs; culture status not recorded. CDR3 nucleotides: TGTGCCAGCAGCTCAGTTAGGAATACGCAGTATTTT. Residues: CASSSVRNTQYF. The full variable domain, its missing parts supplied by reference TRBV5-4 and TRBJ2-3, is ETGVTQSPTHLIKTRGQQVTLRCSSQSGHNTVSWYQQALGQGPQFIFQYYREEENGRGNFPPRFSGLQFPNYSSELNVNALELDDSALYLCASSSVRNTQYFGPGTRLTVL.